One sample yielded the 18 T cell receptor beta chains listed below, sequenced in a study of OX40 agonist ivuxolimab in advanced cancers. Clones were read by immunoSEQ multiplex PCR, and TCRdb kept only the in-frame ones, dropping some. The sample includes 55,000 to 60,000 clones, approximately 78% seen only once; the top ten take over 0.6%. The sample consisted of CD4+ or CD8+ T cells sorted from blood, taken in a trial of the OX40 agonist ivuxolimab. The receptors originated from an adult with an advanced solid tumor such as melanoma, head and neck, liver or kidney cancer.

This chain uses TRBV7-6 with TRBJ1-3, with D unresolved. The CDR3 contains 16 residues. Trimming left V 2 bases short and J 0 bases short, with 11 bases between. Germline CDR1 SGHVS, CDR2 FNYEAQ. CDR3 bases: TGTGCCAGCAGCTTACGGCCAGATTCCTCTGGAAACACCATATATTTT. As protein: CASSLRPDSSGNTIYF.

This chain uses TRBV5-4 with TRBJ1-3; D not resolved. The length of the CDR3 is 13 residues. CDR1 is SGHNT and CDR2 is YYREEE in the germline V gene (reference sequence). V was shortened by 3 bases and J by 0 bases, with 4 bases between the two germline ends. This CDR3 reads CASSSNSGNTIYF. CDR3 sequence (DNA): TGTGCCAGCAGCTCGAACTCTGGAAACACCATATATTTT.

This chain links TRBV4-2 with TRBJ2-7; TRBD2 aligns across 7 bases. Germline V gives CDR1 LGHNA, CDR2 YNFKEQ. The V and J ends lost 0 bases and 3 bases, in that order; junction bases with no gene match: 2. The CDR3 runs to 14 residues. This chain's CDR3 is CASSQDLADYEQYF. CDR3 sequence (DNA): TGTGCCAGCAGCCAAGATCTAGCGGACTACGAGCAGTACTTC.

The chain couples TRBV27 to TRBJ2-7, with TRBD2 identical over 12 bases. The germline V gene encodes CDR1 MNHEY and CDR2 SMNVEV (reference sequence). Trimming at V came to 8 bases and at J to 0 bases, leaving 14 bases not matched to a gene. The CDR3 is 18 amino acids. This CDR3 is CASGIRGLAGQNSYEQYF. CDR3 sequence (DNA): TGTGCCAGCGGGATTCGAGGACTAGCGGGGCAGAACTCCTACGAGCAGTACTTC.

The CDR3 region has the DNA TGTGCCAGCAGCTTGGGTCAGGCTAGAGACATTCAGTACTTC. It yields the protein CASSLGQARDIQYF. V gene TRBV5-4 combines with J gene TRBJ2-4, with no clear D. CDR3 size: 14 residues. Germline V gene sequence: CDR1 SGHNT, CDR2 YYREEE (reference sequence). Trimming removed 0 bases at V and 8 bases at J, with 12 bases between.

CDR3 in DNA: TGTGCCAGCAGTCACCCGACAGGGCTTAACACTGAAGCTTTCTTT. Translation: CASSHPTGLNTEAFF. The V and J genes are TRBV6-5 and TRBJ1-1, with 7 nucleotides matching TRBD1. Germline trimming cut 5 bases from V and 2 bases from J; bases unmatched to any gene: 8. Germline CDR1 and CDR2: MNHEY and SVGAGI. The CDR3 spans 15 residues.

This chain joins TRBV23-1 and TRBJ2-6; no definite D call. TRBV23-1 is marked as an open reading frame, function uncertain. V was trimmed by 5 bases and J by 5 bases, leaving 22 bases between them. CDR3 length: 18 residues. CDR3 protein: CASSKMHTQQSRANVLTF. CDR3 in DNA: TGCGCCAGCAGTAAAATGCATACGCAACAAAGTCGGGCCAACGTCCTGACTTTC.

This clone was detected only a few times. CDR3 amino acids: CASSFQGRGGYTF. The CDR3 DNA is TGTGCCAGCAGCTTCCAGGGACGGGGTGGCTACACCTTC. The V call is TRBV7-9, the J call TRBJ1-2; a possible D gene is TRBD1 (5 bases). The CDR3 is 13 amino acids. Per the germline V gene, CDR1 is SEHNR and CDR2 is FQNEAQ (reference sequence). Trimming cost V 3 bases and J 7 bases, with 12 bases left between them.

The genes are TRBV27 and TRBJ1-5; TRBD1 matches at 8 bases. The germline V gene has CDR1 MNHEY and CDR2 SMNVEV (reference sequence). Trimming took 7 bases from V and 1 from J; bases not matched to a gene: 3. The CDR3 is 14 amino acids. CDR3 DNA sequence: TGTGCCAGCAAGGACAGGGAAAGCAATCAGCCCCAGCATTTT. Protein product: CASKDRESNQPQHF.

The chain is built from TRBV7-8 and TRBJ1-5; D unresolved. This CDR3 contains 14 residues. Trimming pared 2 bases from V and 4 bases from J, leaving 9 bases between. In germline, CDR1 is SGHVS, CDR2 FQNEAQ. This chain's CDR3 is CASSLIAENQPQHF. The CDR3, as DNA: TGTGCCAGCAGCTTAATCGCGGAGAATCAGCCCCAGCATTTT.

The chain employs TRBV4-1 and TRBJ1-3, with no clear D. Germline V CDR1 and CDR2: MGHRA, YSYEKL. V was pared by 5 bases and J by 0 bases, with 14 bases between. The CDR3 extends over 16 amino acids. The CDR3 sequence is CASSNLFGRSGNTIYF. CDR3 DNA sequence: TGCGCCAGCAGCAATTTGTTCGGCCGCTCTGGAAACACCATATATTTT.

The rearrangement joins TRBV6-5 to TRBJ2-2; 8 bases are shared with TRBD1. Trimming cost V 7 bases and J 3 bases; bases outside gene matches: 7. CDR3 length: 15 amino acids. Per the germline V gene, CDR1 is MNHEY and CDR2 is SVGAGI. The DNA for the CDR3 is TGTGCCAGCAAGTGGACAGGGAGTCACACCGGGGAGCTGTTTTTT. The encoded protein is CASKWTGSHTGELFF.

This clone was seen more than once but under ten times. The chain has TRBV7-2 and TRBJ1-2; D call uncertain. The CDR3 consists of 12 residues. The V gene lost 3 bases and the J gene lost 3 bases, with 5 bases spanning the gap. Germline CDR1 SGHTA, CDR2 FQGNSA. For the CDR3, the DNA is TGTGCCAGCAGCTTGGCACACTATGGCTACACCTTC. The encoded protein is CASSLAHYGYTF.

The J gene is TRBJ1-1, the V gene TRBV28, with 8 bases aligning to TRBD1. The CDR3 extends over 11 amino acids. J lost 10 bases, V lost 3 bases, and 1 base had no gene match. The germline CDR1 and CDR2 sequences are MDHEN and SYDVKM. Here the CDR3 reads CASSFDRGAFF. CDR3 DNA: TGTGCCAGCAGTTTTGACAGGGGAGCTTTCTTT.

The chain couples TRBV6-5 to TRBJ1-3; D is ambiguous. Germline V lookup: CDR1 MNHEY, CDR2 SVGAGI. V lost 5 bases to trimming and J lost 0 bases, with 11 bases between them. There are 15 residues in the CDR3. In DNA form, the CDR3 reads TGTGCCAGCAGTCCCAGGAAAATCTCTGGAAACACCATATATTTT. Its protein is CASSPRKISGNTIYF.

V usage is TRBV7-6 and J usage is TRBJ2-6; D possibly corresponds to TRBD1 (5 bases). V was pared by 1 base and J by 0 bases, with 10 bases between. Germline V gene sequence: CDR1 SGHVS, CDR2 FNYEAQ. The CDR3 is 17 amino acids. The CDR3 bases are TGTGCCAGCAGCTTAGGTGGGGCCTCCTCTGGGGCCAACGTCCTGACTTTC. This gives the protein CASSLGGASSGANVLTF.

DNA for the CDR3: TGCGCCAGCAGCTTGAGGGTAGCGGGGGGTAACACAGATACGCAGTATTTT. Translating gives CASSLRVAGGNTDTQYF. The chain carries TRBV5-1 and TRBJ2-3, with 10 positions matching TRBD2. Losses at the gene ends were 1 base for V and 2 bases for J; bases not matched to a gene: 7. CDR3 length: 17 amino acids. CDR1 SGHRS and CDR2 YFSETQ come from the germline V gene.

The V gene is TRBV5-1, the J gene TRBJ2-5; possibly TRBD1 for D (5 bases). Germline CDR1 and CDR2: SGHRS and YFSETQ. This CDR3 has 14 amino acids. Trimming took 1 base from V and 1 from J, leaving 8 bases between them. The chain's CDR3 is CASSLSGIQETQYF. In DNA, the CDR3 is TGCGCCAGCAGCTTGTCAGGGATCCAAGAGACCCAGTACTTC.